Following are 27 T cell receptor beta chains from one sample sequenced in a study of tumor-infiltrating lymphocytes in glioblastoma multiforme. Multiple V-beta primers and a C-beta primer amplified TCRB from RNA. TCRdb itself ran the multiplex PCR reads through MiXCR, one entry per CDR3 protein. The sample shows approximately 16,000 distinct CDR3 sequences, 65% to 80% of them seen only once. Sequencing input: brain tumor tissue. Receptor source: a male donor with glioblastoma.

Remarks on this clonotype: Here the CDR3 omits its conserved ending phenylalanine or tryptophan, so a read error is the likely source. V and J are TRBV4-1 and TRBJ2-3; a weak D match, TRBD2 (5 bases). Germline CDR1 reads MGHRA; CDR2 reads YSYEKL. The germline V and J ends were trimmed by 2 bases and 5 bases, with 11 bases remaining between them. The CDR3 loop spans 14 amino acids. The CDR3 DNA reads as TGCGCCAGCAGCCAATCGGGGTTTGGAGATACGCAGTATTTG. Translated, it gives CASSQSGFGDTQYL.

The chain combines TRBV20-1 with TRBJ2-1; 14 bases are shared with TRBD2. Germline values: CDR1 DFQATT, CDR2 SNEGSKA (reference sequence). This CDR3 is 14 amino acids long. Trimming took 7 bases from V and 10 from J; bases not matched to a gene: 9. The CDR3 region has the DNA TGCAGTGGCCCGGGACTAGCGGGAGTGGGGGAGCAGTTCTTC. It yields the protein CSGPGLAGVGEQFF.

This rearrangement joins TRBV11-2 to TRBJ2-7, with 9 bases fitting TRBD1. The length of the CDR3 is 15 residues. Germline V lookup: CDR1 SGHAT, CDR2 FQNNGV. The ends lost 2 bases at V and 6 bases at J; junction bases unmatched: 8. CDR3 protein: CASSLNRATGGEQYF. The CDR3 nucleotides read TGTGCCAGCAGCTTAAATAGGGCGACAGGGGGCGAGCAGTACTTC.

This clonotype was counted between two and nine times. Since the CDR3 does not end with the conserved phenylalanine or tryptophan, this likely comes from a read error. Here the CDR3 reads CASSQAGHLAKNIQYL. The CDR3 DNA follows: TGTGCCAGCAGCCAAGCGGGACATTTAGCTAAAAACATTCAGTACCTC. The chain couples TRBV14 to TRBJ2-4, with D maybe TRBD1 (6 bases). With 1 base removed from V and 4 bases from J, the gap between germline ends came to 14 bases. Germline CDR1 and CDR2: SGHDN and FVKESK. The CDR3 totals 16 residues.

The chain is built from TRBV6-5 and TRBJ1-2; possibly TRBD1 for D (5 bases). V was trimmed by 2 bases and J by 1 base, leaving 14 bases between them. Germline-derived CDR1 and CDR2 are MNHEY and SVGAGI. The CDR3 extends over 16 amino acids. In DNA, the CDR3 is TGTGCCAGCAGTTACGACCCGGGACTGGATAACTATGGCTACACCTTC. Its protein product is CASSYDPGLDNYGYTF.

Concerning this clonotype: Its ends do not fully match the called genes, so a read error is possible. The J gene is TRBJ2-2, the V gene TRBV4-2; 9 positions agree with TRBD1. From germline, CDR1 is LGHNA and CDR2 YNFKEQ. The CDR3 totals 17 residues. The CDR3 DNA follows: TGTGCCAGTAGCCCCTGCGCGGGACAGGGCGGCGCCGGGGAGCTGTTTTTT. It specifies CASSPCAGQGGAGELFF.

The V call is TRBV11-2, the J call TRBJ2-5; 8 bases agree with TRBD1. V dropped 11 bases and J dropped 4; count of bases not matched to a gene: 12. The CDR3 has 14 amino acids. CDR1 SGHAT and CDR2 FQNNGV come from the germline V gene. The CDR3: CAGGSGTGGETQYF. CDR3 bases: TGTGCCGGCGGCTCCGGAACAGGGGGAGAGACCCAGTACTTC.

This chain links TRBV6-5 with TRBJ1-5; the D is unclear. The CDR3 is made up of 14 amino acids. In germline, CDR1 is MNHEY, CDR2 SVGAGI. V dropped 0 bases and J dropped 3 bases, with 6 bases sitting between them. The CDR3 sequence: CASSYSLFNQPQHF. The DNA for the CDR3 is TGTGCCAGCAGTTACTCGCTATTCAATCAGCCCCAGCATTTT.

V and J are TRBV20-1 and TRBJ1-6, with D maybe TRBD1 (6 bases). Between the trimmed V and J ends, which lost 0 bases and 7 bases, there was a span of 13 bases. Germline lookup yields CDR1 DFQATT and CDR2 SNEGSKA (reference sequence). The CDR3 is 15 amino acids. CDR3 sequence (DNA): TGCAGTGCTAGAGAAAGTAGGGGGGCAAATTCACCCCTCCACTTT. It specifies CSARESRGANSPLHF.

The chain couples TRBV6-1 to TRBJ2-7; 10 bases are a match to TRBD1. Per the germline V gene, CDR1 is MNHNS and CDR2 is SASEGT. With V trimmed by 6 bases and J by 1 base, 6 bases remained unmatched. This CDR3 contains 15 residues. CDR3 in amino acids: CASSRTGGASYEQYF. In nucleotides, the CDR3 is TGTGCCAGCAGCCGGACAGGGGGAGCATCCTACGAGCAGTACTTC.

This chain connects TRBV7-9 to TRBJ1-1, with D perhaps TRBD1 (6 bases). Trimming removed 10 bases at V and 5 bases at J, with 14 bases between. The V gene's germline CDR1 is SEHNR and CDR2 FQNEAQ (reference sequence). The CDR3 sequence is 12 residues long. CDR3 sequence: CAIRPGVTEAFF. CDR3 in DNA: TGTGCCATCAGGCCAGGGGTGACTGAAGCTTTCTTT.

V is TRBV20-1 and J is TRBJ2-1; no firm D call. The CDR3 runs 16 residues. Between the trimmed V and J ends, which lost 1 base and 1 base, there was a span of 14 bases. CDR1 is DFQATT, CDR2 SNEGSKA, per germline (reference sequence). The CDR3 loop reads CSARGSAQVSYNEQFF. The CDR3 region has the DNA TGCAGTGCTAGAGGTTCGGCGCAGGTTTCCTACAATGAGCAGTTCTTC.

Concerning this clonotype itself: A junction boundary mismatches the germline segment, possibly from a read error. This sequence joins TRBV4-1 and TRBJ1-1; no definite D call. The germline V gene has CDR1 MGHRA and CDR2 YSYEKL. The CDR3 runs to 13 residues. The chain's CDR3 is CASSREISTEASF. CDR3 bases: TGTGCCAGCAGCCGAGAGATTTCGACTGAAGCTTCCTTT.

Regarding this clonotype: A read error may produce the germline difference seen at one junction end. The V call is TRBV29-1, the J call TRBJ2-7, with 7 nucleotides matching TRBD1. The germline gives CDR1 SQVTM, CDR2 ANQGSEA. The CDR3 contains 14 residues. CDR3 region: CIVEGTEGFYEQYF. In DNA, the CDR3 is TGCATCGTTGAAGGGACAGAGGGATTCTACGAGCAGTACTTC.

The chain uses TRBV29-1 and TRBJ1-1; 9 bases line up with TRBD1. The CDR3 runs to 11 residues. The germline CDR1 and CDR2 sequences are SQVTM and ANQGSEA. V lost 7 bases to trimming and J lost 9 bases; unmatched junction nucleotides: 6. CDR3 sequence reads: CSGGQGRKAFF. CDR3 DNA: TGCAGCGGCGGACAGGGGAGGAAAGCTTTCTTT.

To note about this clonotype: One end of the junction is discordant with germline, which a read error may explain. V and J are TRBV29-1 and TRBJ2-7; D might be TRBD1 (6 bases). CDR3 length: 14 amino acids. CDR1 is SQVTM, CDR2 ANQGSEA, per germline. CDR3 residues: CSVVGDKGFCKQYF. The DNA of the CDR3 is TGCAGCGTTGTGGGGGACAAGGGCTTCTGCAAGCAATACTTC.

The chain uses TRBV21-1 and TRBJ1-5. TRBV21-1 is a pseudogene locus. This CDR3 region has 17 residues. CDR3 nucleotides: TGTGCCAGCATCCCAGAGGCAATCAGAAATAGCAATCAACCCCAGCATTTT. This translates into CASIPEAIRNSNQPQHF.

Of note for this clonotype: The conserved closing phenylalanine or tryptophan is absent in this CDR3, likely reflecting a read error. The chain is built from TRBV28 and TRBJ2-3; TRBD2 aligns across 13 bases. The germline gives CDR1 MDHEN, CDR2 SYDVKM. The CDR3 has 16 residues. In nucleotides, the CDR3 is TGTGCCAGCAGTTCGCTGACTAGCGGGAGGACAGTTACGCAGTATCTT. Translated, it gives CASSSLTSGRTVTQYL.

The gene calls are TRBV11-2 and TRBJ2-7; D may match TRBD1 or TRBD2 (5 bases each). The CDR3 extends over 14 amino acids. From germline, CDR1 is SGHAT and CDR2 FQNNGV. V was trimmed by 1 base and J by 6 bases, leaving 13 bases between them. In DNA, the CDR3 is TGTGCCAGCAGCTTAGGGGACCTCGGAGGCGAGCAGTACTTC. Its protein is CASSLGDLGGEQYF.

The chain uses TRBV6-5 and TRBJ2-1, with 7 bases aligning to TRBD2. J was trimmed by 7 bases and V by 2 bases; bases with no gene match: 8. Germline V gene lookup returns CDR1 MNHEY and CDR2 SVGAGI. This CDR3 comprises 15 residues. Here the CDR3 reads CASSYGAGASNEQFF. CDR3 coding DNA: TGTGCCAGCAGTTACGGGGCGGGAGCGAGTAATGAGCAGTTCTTC.

As for this clonotype: One junction end does not reproduce the germline sequence, and a read error may be involved. The chain carries TRBV29-1 and TRBJ2-7, with D maybe TRBD1 (5 bases). Germline V gives CDR1 SQVTM, CDR2 ANQGSEA. This CDR3 comprises 14 residues. The CDR3 coding sequence is TGCAGCGTTCAAGAGACAGATGGGCTCTACGAGCAGTACTTC. It encodes CSVQETDGLYEQYF.

In its sample, this clonotype was seen a few times. CDR3 DNA: TGTGCCAGCATCCCGCAGGGGGCTGCAGATACGCAGTATTTT. Its translation: CASIPQGAADTQYF. The chain couples TRBV11-1 to TRBJ2-3, with 8 bases aligning to TRBD1. The CDR3 spans 14 residues. The V gene end was trimmed by 7 bases and the J gene end by 4 bases; junction bases not matched to a gene: 7. Per germline, CDR1 SGHAT and CDR2 FQDESV (reference sequence).

The chain links TRBV11-3 to TRBJ2-7, with unresolved D. In germline, CDR1 is SGHNT, CDR2 YENEEA. The CDR3 spans 12 residues. V lost 3 bases to trimming and J lost 3 bases, with 6 bases between them. The DNA of the CDR3 is TGTGCCAGCAGCTTGGGGAACTACGAGCAGTACTTC. It specifies CASSLGNYEQYF.

Of note for this clonotype: At one end the junction does not follow the germline gene, possibly because of a read error. The chain combines TRBV5-1 with TRBJ1-6, with D possibly TRBD1 on 6 matching bases. The CDR3 contains 14 residues. The V gene's germline CDR1 is SGHRS and CDR2 YFSETQ. The CDR3 DNA sequence: TGCGCCAGCAGCTTGGACAGGGCGGAATCACCCATCCACTTT. It translates to CASSLDRAESPIHF.

A remark on this clonotype: One end of the junction fails to match germline, which may point to a read error. The CDR3: CASCHGGGSTDTQYF. The CDR3 nucleotides read TGTGCTAGTTGCCACGGCGGGGGGAGCACAGACACGCAGTATTTT. The chain links TRBV12-5 to TRBJ2-3; TRBD2 aligns across 8 bases. Germline V gene lookup returns CDR1 LGHNT and CDR2 FRNRAP. This CDR3 has 15 amino acids.

The chain employs TRBV11-2 and TRBJ2-7, with D perhaps TRBD1 (6 bases). The V gene lost 1 base and the J gene lost 4 bases, with 14 bases spanning the gap. This CDR3 is built from 15 residues. Germline CDR1 and CDR2: SGHAT and FQNNGV. Here the CDR3 reads CASSLVLERGYEQYF. For the CDR3, the DNA is TGTGCCAGCAGCTTAGTCCTGGAAAGGGGGTACGAGCAGTACTTC.

By share, this clonotype ranks as medium-sized. The V and J genes are TRBV4-1 and TRBJ1-1; no firm D call. Trimming took off 0 bases at V and 2 bases at J, with 19 bases between the two ends. Germline V gene data show CDR1 as MGHRA and CDR2 as YSYEKL. This CDR3 is 18 amino acids long. The CDR3 is CASSQDTSPAGPNTEAFF. The CDR3 DNA reads TGCGCCAGCAGCCAAGATACCTCCCCAGCCGGGCCAAACACTGAAGCTTTCTTT.